These 32 T cell receptor beta chains originate from one sample sequenced in a study of cytomegalovirus exposure and HLA in healthy donors. Clones were sequenced by immunoSEQ multiplex PCR, and TCRdb holds only the in-frame ones, with some missing. This table has approximately 260,000 clones, just over 85% appearing once. The sample consisted of PBMCs. The origin of the receptors is a woman aged 18-35 years in good health and CMV-seronegative.

The CDR3 nucleotides are TGTGCCAGCAGCACTCAGGGGGGCAACACTGAAGCTTTCTTT. This encodes CASSTQGGNTEAFF. This sequence joins TRBV7-9 and TRBJ1-1, with 7 bases matching TRBD1. Germline-derived CDR1 and CDR2 are SEHNR and FQNEAQ (reference sequence). J lost 2 bases, V lost 5 bases, and 5 bases had no gene match. The CDR3 is made up of 14 amino acids.

On this clone: Distinct nucleotide sequences in the sample also encode this CDR3. The chain employs TRBV9 and TRBJ1-5; no firm D call. Germline assignment: CDR1 SGDLS and CDR2 YYNGEE. The CDR3 sequence is 14 residues long. Trimming removed 1 base from V and 4 bases from J, with 9 bases in between. The CDR3 loop is CASSVSGGNQPQHF. Written as DNA, the CDR3 is TGTGCCAGCAGCGTAAGCGGAGGAAATCAGCCCCAGCATTTT. The full variable domain, its missing parts supplied by reference TRBV9 and TRBJ1-5, is DSGVTQTPKHLITATGQRVTLRCSPRSGDLSVYWYQQSLDQGLQFLIQYYNGEERAKGNILERFSAQQFPDLHSELNLSSLELGDSALYFCASSVSGGNQPQHFGDGTRLSIL.

This rearrangement joins TRBV5-6 to TRBJ2-4; D ambiguous. The CDR3 is 15 residues long. The germline V and J ends were trimmed by 0 bases and 7 bases, with 14 bases remaining between them. CDR1 is SGHDT and CDR2 is YYEEEE in the germline V gene. The CDR3 bases are TGTGCCAGCAGCTTGGAGGCGTGGCGCGGTAACATTCAGTACTTC. Translated, it gives CASSLEAWRGNIQYF. The full variable domain, rest sourced from reference TRBV5-6 and TRBJ2-4, is DAGVTQSPTHLIKTRGQQVTLRCSPKSGHDTVSWYQQALGQGPQFIFQYYEEEERQRGNFPDRFSGHQFPNYSSELNVNALLLGDSALYLCASSLEAWRGNIQYFGAGTRLSVL.

The chain carries TRBV27 and TRBJ2-7; 10 nucleotides line up with TRBD1. V lost 4 bases, J lost 6 bases, and 9 bases stayed unmatched. The CDR3 consists of 15 residues. Germline CDR1 is MNHEY and CDR2 is SMNVEV (reference sequence). CDR3 sequence (DNA): TGTGCCAGCAGTTACCCGGGACAGGGGCGGGTCGAGCAGTACTTC. As protein: CASSYPGQGRVEQYF.

In this sample, this clone turned up once. The chain joins TRBV6-6 to TRBJ1-5, with TRBD1 as a possible D gene (5 bases). The CDR3 covers 14 residues. V was trimmed by 6 bases and J by 0 bases, leaving 9 bases between them. Germline lookup yields CDR1 MNHNY and CDR2 SVGAGI (reference sequence). CDR3 DNA: TGTGCCAGCAGCCCCACAGGTAGCAATCAGCCCCAGCATTTT. Translated: CASSPTGSNQPQHF.

Only one count was recorded for this clone. The CDR3 coding sequence is TGTGCCTGGAGTGCGACAGGGGGCGGCTACACCTTC. Encoded protein: CAWSATGGGYTF. The J gene is TRBJ1-2, the V gene TRBV30; TRBD1 agrees at 10 bases. This CDR3 is 12 amino acids long. The V gene's germline CDR1 is GTSNPN and CDR2 SVGIG (reference sequence). V lost 1 base to trimming and J lost 8 bases; unmatched junction nucleotides: 1.

This clone has only one observation. The chain employs TRBV4-3 and TRBJ2-7; 8 bases are a match to TRBD1. Germline V gives CDR1 LGHNA, CDR2 YSLEER. The CDR3 has 14 amino acids. The junction had 7 bases not matched to a gene; V was cut back by 4 bases and J by 5 bases. CDR3 sequence: CASSPGGAQHEQYF. As DNA, the CDR3 is TGCGCCAGCAGCCCAGGGGGCGCGCAACACGAGCAGTACTTC.

J is TRBJ1-2 and V is TRBV2; 8 bases are shared with TRBD1. Trimming removed 6 bases from V and 5 bases from J; junction bases left unmatched: 5. The germline CDR1 and CDR2 sequences are SNHLY and FYNNEI. The CDR3 runs 13 residues. This CDR3 reads CASRKDREYGYTF. The CDR3, as DNA: TGTGCCAGCAGGAAGGACAGGGAGTATGGCTACACCTTC.

CDR3 coding DNA: TGTGCCAGCAGCTTGCGACAGAGGAAACACTATGGCTACACCTTC. It is translated as CASSLRQRKHYGYTF. V is TRBV13 and J is TRBJ1-2; weak D call: TRBD1 (5 bases). Germline V gene sequence: CDR1 PRHDT, CDR2 FYEKMQ (reference sequence). The CDR3 has 15 amino acids. Trimming took 3 bases from V and 3 from J, leaving 14 bases between them.

The genes are TRBV6-5 and TRBJ2-5; 9 bases are shared with TRBD1. Germline CDR1 reads MNHEY; CDR2 reads SVGAGI. J was trimmed by 2 bases and V by 5 bases; bases with no gene match: 6. The CDR3 runs to 15 residues. CDR3 sequence: CASSQGTGRQETQYF. The CDR3 coding sequence is TGTGCCAGCAGTCAAGGGACAGGGCGTCAAGAGACCCAGTACTTC.

The chain is built from TRBV7-9 and TRBJ2-7; 10 positions match TRBD2. V dropped 4 bases and J dropped 5; count of bases not matched to a gene: 8. This CDR3 spans 15 amino acids. Germline CDR1 reads SEHNR; CDR2 reads FQNEAQ (reference sequence). In DNA, the CDR3 is TGTGCCAGCAGCTCCTGGGCTAGCGGGAGAGACGAGCAGTACTTC. Protein sequence: CASSSWASGRDEQYF.

The V and J genes are TRBV9 and TRBJ2-7; 9 bases are a match to TRBD1. This CDR3 has 16 amino acids. Trimming cost V 2 bases and J 0 bases; bases outside gene matches: 6. Germline CDR1 and CDR2: SGDLS and YYNGEE. The chain's CDR3 is CASSVGTGYASYEQYF. DNA of the CDR3: TGTGCCAGCAGCGTGGGGACAGGGTATGCCTCCTACGAGCAGTACTTC.

The chain combines TRBV7-8 with TRBJ1-2, with 9 bases fitting TRBD1. CDR1 and CDR2 from the germline V gene are SGHVS and FQNEAQ. V lost 5 bases, J lost 3 bases, and 10 bases stayed unmatched. This CDR3 is 16 amino acids long. Here the CDR3 reads CASSPQGTGFDYGYTF. As DNA, the CDR3 is TGTGCCAGCAGCCCCCAAGGGACAGGGTTCGACTATGGCTACACCTTC.

The CDR3 reads CASSFSHMNTEAFF. CDR3 sequence (DNA): TGTGCCAGCAGCTTTAGCCATATGAACACTGAAGCTTTCTTT. The rearrangement links TRBV7-2 to TRBJ1-1; no clear D gene. Trimming pared 3 bases from V and 0 bases from J, leaving 8 bases between. The CDR3 has 14 residues. CDR1 and CDR2 from the germline V gene are SGHTA and FQGNSA.

The chain links TRBV5-1 to TRBJ1-4, with D maybe TRBD1 (5 bases). The germline V gene has CDR1 SGHRS and CDR2 YFSETQ. The CDR3 is 17 amino acids. Trimming removed 0 bases at V and 0 bases at J, with 12 bases between. CDR3 DNA: TGCGCCAGCAGCTTGGACAGGAACTCTGCAACTAATGAAAAACTGTTTTTT. It encodes CASSLDRNSATNEKLFF.

The genes are TRBV5-4 and TRBJ2-4; 7 nucleotides align to TRBD2. Germline loops: CDR1 SGHNT, CDR2 YYREEE (reference sequence). After removal of 0 bases from V and 6 bases from J, the junction contained 3 bases not matched to a gene. The CDR3 length is 14 residues. Here the CDR3 reads CASSLVGGGNIQYF. The CDR3 DNA reads TGTGCCAGCAGCTTGGTTGGCGGGGGAAACATTCAGTACTTC.

Only a few counts were recorded for this clone. The rearrangement joins TRBV15 to TRBJ1-5, with TRBD1 matching 10 bases. The V gene's germline CDR1 is LNHNV and CDR2 YYDKDF (reference sequence). J was trimmed by 7 bases and V by 4 bases; bases with no gene match: 7. The CDR3 length is 15 residues. CDR3 sequence (DNA): TGTGCCACCAGCAAGGACAGGGGGTTTGGGCAGCCCCAGCATTTT. Translating gives CATSKDRGFGQPQHF.

The gene calls are TRBV28 and TRBJ1-5; a possible D gene is TRBD1 (6 bases). The V end lost 6 bases, the J end lost 5 bases, and 14 bases lay between the germline ends. CDR3 size: 14 residues. Germline CDR1 and CDR2: MDHEN and SYDVKM. The CDR3 loop reads CASSQGTSYQPQHF. DNA of the CDR3: TGTGCCAGCAGCCAAGGGACATCCTATCAGCCCCAGCATTTT.

The rearrangement joins TRBV7-2 to TRBJ2-7; D is unresolved. Trimming pared 1 base from V and 5 bases from J, leaving 9 bases between. CDR3 size: 13 residues. Germline CDR1 reads SGHTA; CDR2 reads FQGNSA. As DNA, the CDR3 is TGTGCCAGCAGCTTAGTCGGCGGCGACGAGCAGTACTTC. This codes for CASSLVGGDEQYF.

The chain uses TRBV25-1 and TRBJ2-6; D ambiguous. From germline, CDR1 is MGHDK and CDR2 SYGVNS. V shed 6 bases and J shed 4 bases, with 13 bases lying between them. This CDR3 spans 15 amino acids. The CDR3 DNA is TGTGCCAGCAGCGACTCTGTAGGAGGGGCCAACGTCCTGACTTTC. Residues: CASSDSVGGANVLTF.

This clone was recorded only once. The J gene is TRBJ1-1, the V gene TRBV7-9; the match to TRBD1 covers 8 bases. CDR3 size: 15 residues. The V segment lost 0 bases and the J segment 1 base; nucleotides outside the gene matches: 1. The germline V gene encodes CDR1 SEHNR and CDR2 FQNEAQ (reference sequence). The CDR3 reads CASSLAGQGNTEAFF. The CDR3 bases are TGTGCCAGCAGCTTAGCCGGACAGGGGAACACTGAAGCTTTCTTT.

The chain joins TRBV5-1 to TRBJ2-7; a possible D gene is TRBD1 (5 bases). V was cut by 5 bases and J by 2 bases, with 14 bases left in between. The germline gives CDR1 SGHRS, CDR2 YFSETQ. CDR3 length: 14 amino acids. Here the CDR3 DNA reads TGCGCCAGCAGGTCAGGGTCGGAGACCTACGAGCAGTACTTC. Translated: CASRSGSETYEQYF.

V and J are TRBV28 and TRBJ2-1; the D gene is possibly TRBD2 (5 bases). In germline, CDR1 is MDHEN, CDR2 SYDVKM. This CDR3 contains 14 residues. The V end was cut by 3 bases, the J end by 3 bases, with 9 bases between. The CDR3 loop reads CASSFAGVYNEQFF. The CDR3 DNA sequence: TGTGCCAGCAGTTTCGCGGGTGTCTACAATGAGCAGTTCTTC.

The genes are TRBV4-2 and TRBJ2-7, with TRBD1 matching 8 bases. Germline lookup yields CDR1 LGHNA and CDR2 YNFKEQ. Trimming at V came to 3 bases and at J to 7 bases, leaving 2 bases not matched to a gene. The length of the CDR3 is 12 residues. CDR3 nucleotide sequence: TGTGCCAGCAGCCAGGACAGGGAGGAGCAGTACTTC. Its translation is CASSQDREEQYF.

The chain is built from TRBV6-1 and TRBJ2-7; 7 bases align to TRBD2. CDR3 length: 15 residues. Germline V gene lookup returns CDR1 MNHNS and CDR2 SASEGT. V shed 1 base and J 4 bases; nucleotides not matched to a gene: 7. CDR3 nucleotide sequence: TGTGCCAGCAGTGAAGGTGCGGGAGTTTCTTACGAGCAGTACTTC. Translated: CASSEGAGVSYEQYF.

The CDR3 spells CASSPPRTDTQYF. The CDR3 region has the DNA TGTGCCAGCAGCCCCCCTCGGACAGATACGCAGTATTTT. The chain combines TRBV9 with TRBJ2-3; D ambiguous. Germline-derived CDR1 and CDR2 are SGDLS and YYNGEE. V was shortened by 4 bases and J by 3 bases, with 9 bases between the two germline ends. CDR3 length equals 13 residues.

The rearrangement links TRBV18 to TRBJ2-7, with TRBD1 matching over 8 bases. Per germline, CDR1 KGHSH and CDR2 LQKENI. J gave up 2 bases and V 3 bases, and 3 bases lay outside the gene matches. This CDR3 spans 14 amino acids. The CDR3 spells CASSPGTGPYEQYF. CDR3 DNA sequence: TGTGCCAGCTCACCTGGGACAGGTCCCTACGAGCAGTACTTC.

This clone was seen a single time. The J gene is TRBJ2-7, the V gene TRBV6-1, with 9 bases lining up with TRBD1. Germline V gene data show CDR1 as MNHNS and CDR2 as SASEGT. Trimming cost V 8 bases and J 5 bases; bases outside gene matches: 13. This CDR3 region has 15 residues. The CDR3 region is CASWGWTGEENEQYF. In DNA form, the CDR3 reads TGTGCCAGCTGGGGGTGGACAGGGGAAGAGAACGAGCAGTACTTC.

J is TRBJ2-7 and V is TRBV5-1; tentative D call: TRBD1 (5 bases). The germline V and J ends were trimmed by 7 bases and 4 bases, with 18 bases remaining between them. The germline gives CDR1 SGHRS, CDR2 YFSETQ. CDR3 length equals 14 residues. In DNA, the CDR3 is TGCGCCAGCGCTTCCCCAGGGCGAGCGTACGAGCAGTACTTC. Amino acid sequence: CASASPGRAYEQYF.

This clone was recorded only once. V is TRBV29-1 and J is TRBJ1-5; 9 nucleotides agree with TRBD1. The CDR3 is made up of 14 amino acids. Germline CDR1 is SQVTM and CDR2 is ANQGSEA. With 5 bases clipped from V and 0 bases from J, the junction kept 2 bases outside the gene matches. The DNA of the CDR3 is TGCAGCGTTAAGACAGGGGGTAGCAATCAGCCCCAGCATTTT. As protein: CSVKTGGSNQPQHF. Filled out from reference TRBV29-1 and TRBJ1-5, the complete variable domain reads SAVISQKPSRDICQRGTSLTIQCQVDSQVTMMFWYRQQPGQSLTLIATANQGSEATYESGFVIDKFPISRPNLTFSTLTVSNMSPEDSSIYLCSVKTGGSNQPQHFGDGTRLSIL.

This rearrangement joins TRBV30 to TRBJ2-2; TRBD1 might be the D (6 bases). Germline CDR1 is GTSNPN and CDR2 is SVGIG (reference sequence). The V end was cut by 0 bases, the J end by 8 bases, with 7 bases between. The CDR3 is 12 amino acids. As DNA, the CDR3 is TGTGCCTGGAGTGTGGGGGCGGGGGAGCTGTTTTTT. This sequence encodes CAWSVGAGELFF.

The genes are TRBV7-7 and TRBJ2-1; TRBD2 agrees at 12 bases. The CDR3 covers 16 residues. Trimming cost V 5 bases and J 3 bases; bases outside gene matches: 5. CDR1 and CDR2 from the germline V gene are SSHAT and FNYEAQ (reference sequence). The CDR3 sequence is CASSLRLAGDYNEQFF. DNA for the CDR3: TGTGCCAGCAGCCTCCGACTAGCGGGAGACTACAATGAGCAGTTCTTC.